This T cell receptor (beta chain) was captured in a study of blood T cell repertoires in COVID-19. With 4 bases clipped from V and 7 bases from J, the junction kept 8 bases outside the gene matches. The CDR3 is 14 residues long. Germline-derived CDR1 and CDR2 are SGHRS and YFSETQ. Authors' methods: Scientists estimated how many nucleated cells there were by amplifying reference gene primers. Repertoires were generated with immunoSEQ multiplex PCR, while TCRdb's copy carries only in-frame clones and drops some. That table gives V, J and clone size, and the DNA gave D and trimming. The sample shows 95,000 to 150,000 clones, around 86% of them seen only once.

Sequenced: peripheral blood. The chain employs TRBV5-1 and TRBJ1-2, with 9 bases fitting TRBD1. This receptor was taken from a man aged 60-69 years with acute or convalescent COVID-19. The CDR3 loop reads CASSQLRTGAGYTF. The CDR3 DNA is TGCGCCAGCAGCCAACTAAGGACAGGGGCTGGCTACACCTTC.